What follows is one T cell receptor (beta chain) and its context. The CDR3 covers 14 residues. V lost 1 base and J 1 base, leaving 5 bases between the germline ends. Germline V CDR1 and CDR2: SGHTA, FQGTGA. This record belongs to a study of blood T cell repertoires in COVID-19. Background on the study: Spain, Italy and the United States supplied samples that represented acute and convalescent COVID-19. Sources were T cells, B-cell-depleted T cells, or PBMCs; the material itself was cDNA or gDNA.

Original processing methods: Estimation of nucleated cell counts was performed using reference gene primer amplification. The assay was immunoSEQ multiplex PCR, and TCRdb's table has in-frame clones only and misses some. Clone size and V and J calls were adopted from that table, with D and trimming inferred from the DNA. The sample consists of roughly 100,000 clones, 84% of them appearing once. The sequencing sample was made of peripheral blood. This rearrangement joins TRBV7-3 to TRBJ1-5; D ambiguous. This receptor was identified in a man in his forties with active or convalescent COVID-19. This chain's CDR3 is CASSLRGSNQPQHF. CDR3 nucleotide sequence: TGTGCCAGCAGCTTAAGAGGAAGCAATCAGCCCCAGCATTTT.